This T cell receptor (beta chain) was sequenced in a study of control samples from healthy donors and cancer patients. Generated by immunoSEQ multiplex PCR, the TCRdb table keeps only in-frame clones and is missing some. The table lists more than 20,000 clones, approximately 91% of them singletons. Germline V CDR1 and CDR2: SGHTA, FQGNSA. CDR3 length: 14 residues. V gave up 5 bases and J gave up 3 bases, with 12 bases separating them. The sequenced material came from PBMCs. This TCR was recovered from a man aged 50-60 years with lung cancer. The J gene is TRBJ2-3, the V gene TRBV7-2; D possibly corresponds to TRBD2 (6 bases). CDR3 sequence: CASSPAGGTDTQYF. The CDR3 DNA follows: TGTGCCAGCAGCCCCGCCGGAGGGACAGATACGCAGTATTTT.